The T cell receptor (beta chain) described here comes from a study of T cell repertoires in cytomegalovirus infection. The wider study: CMV infection plus the matching HLA type was flagged by public TCR beta signatures. General study results and limits: The ex vivo response showed dominance by HLA-C-restricted CMV-specific TCR beta clonotypes. Public TCR beta family frequency separated CMV-and-HLA carriers, including in an independent cohort.

There are many counts of this clonotype. The antigen is undetermined. CDR1 is MNHEY and CDR2 is SMNVEV in the germline V gene (reference sequence). The CDR3 is 13 residues long. Trimming shortened V by 3 bases and J by 4 bases, and 7 bases separated the two germline ends. Each CDR3 protein is one row after TCRdb ran MiXCR on the reads. Among roughly 640,000 distinct CDR3 sequences, roughly 24% were seen once, and the ten largest hold less than 10%. The gene calls are TRBV27 and TRBJ2-1; D gene ambiguous. This TCR came from a human donor in good health (CMV status not recorded). Some clones in this sample may be carry-over from other donors' samples. Source material: CD8+ T cells from PBMCs. The CDR3 DNA reads TGTGCCAGCAGTTTTCCCAATTACAATGAGCAGTTCTTC. This sequence encodes CASSFPNYNEQFF.